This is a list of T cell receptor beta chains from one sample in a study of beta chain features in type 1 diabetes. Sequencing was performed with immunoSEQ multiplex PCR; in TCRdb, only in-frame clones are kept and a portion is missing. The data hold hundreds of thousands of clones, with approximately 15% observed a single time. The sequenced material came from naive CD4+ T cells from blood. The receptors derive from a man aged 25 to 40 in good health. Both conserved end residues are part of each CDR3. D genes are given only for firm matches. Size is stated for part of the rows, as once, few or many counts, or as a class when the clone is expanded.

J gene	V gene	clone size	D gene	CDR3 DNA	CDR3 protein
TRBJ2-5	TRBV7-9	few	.	TGTGCCAGCAGCTTCCGCGTCGGGGGAGAGCAAGAGACCCAGTACTTC	CASSFRVGGEQETQYF
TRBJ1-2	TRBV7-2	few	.	TGTGCCAGCAGCTTAGATGGCTATGGCTACACCTTC	CASSLDGYGYTF
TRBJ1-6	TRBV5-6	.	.	TGTGCCAGCAGCTTGAATCAGCTTTTTAATTCACCCCTCCACTTT	CASSLNQLFNSPLHF
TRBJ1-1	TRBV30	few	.	TGTGCCTGGAGCCGGGTAGGGGTGAACACTGAAGCTTTCTTT	CAWSRVGVNTEAFF
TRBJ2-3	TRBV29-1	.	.	TGCAGCGTTGAACCCGGGAGAACAGATACGCAGTATTTT	CSVEPGRTDTQYF
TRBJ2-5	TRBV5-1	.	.	TGCGCCAGCAGCTTGAACGGGCAGTCGAAAGAGACCCAGTACTTC	CASSLNGQSKETQYF
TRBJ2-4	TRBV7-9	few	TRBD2	TGTGCCAGCAGCTTAGAAGCTAGCGGGAGATGGGACTTC	CASSLEASGRWDF
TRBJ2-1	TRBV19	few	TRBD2	TGTGCCAGTAGTATTGGGACTAGCTACAATGAGCAGTTCTTC	CASSIGTSYNEQFF
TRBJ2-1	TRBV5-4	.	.	TGTGCCAGCAGCTTGTTCGGAAGTGAGCAGTTCTTC	CASSLFGSEQFF
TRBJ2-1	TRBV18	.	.	TGTGCCAGCTCACCTACGGACAGTTATGAGCAGTTCTTC	CASSPTDSYEQFF
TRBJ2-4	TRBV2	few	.	TGTGCCAGCCAAGGGATACGCGATGTACTAGCCAAAAACATTCAGTACTTC	CASQGIRDVLAKNIQYF
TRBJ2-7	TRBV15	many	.	TGTGCCACCAGCAGAGGAAAGGAATCCTACGAGCAGTACTTC	CATSRGKESYEQYF
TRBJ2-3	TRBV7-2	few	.	TGTGCCAGCAGCTTAGGCCCAGCGGGTTTTACGCAGTATTTT	CASSLGPAGFTQYF
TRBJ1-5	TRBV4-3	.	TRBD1	TGCGCCAGCAGCCAAGTGGACAGGGGGCCTCAGCCCCAGCATTTT	CASSQVDRGPQPQHF
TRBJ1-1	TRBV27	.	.	TGTGCCAGCAGTCCATTCGGTCGAACTGAAGCTTTCTTT	CASSPFGRTEAFF
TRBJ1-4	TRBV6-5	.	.	TGTGCCAGCACCCCGTCCAGATCGGGCCTCGGGAAACTGTTTTTT	CASTPSRSGLGKLFF
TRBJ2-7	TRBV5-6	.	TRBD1	TGTGCCAGCCGACACAGGGGAACCTACGAGCAGTACTTC	CASRHRGTYEQYF